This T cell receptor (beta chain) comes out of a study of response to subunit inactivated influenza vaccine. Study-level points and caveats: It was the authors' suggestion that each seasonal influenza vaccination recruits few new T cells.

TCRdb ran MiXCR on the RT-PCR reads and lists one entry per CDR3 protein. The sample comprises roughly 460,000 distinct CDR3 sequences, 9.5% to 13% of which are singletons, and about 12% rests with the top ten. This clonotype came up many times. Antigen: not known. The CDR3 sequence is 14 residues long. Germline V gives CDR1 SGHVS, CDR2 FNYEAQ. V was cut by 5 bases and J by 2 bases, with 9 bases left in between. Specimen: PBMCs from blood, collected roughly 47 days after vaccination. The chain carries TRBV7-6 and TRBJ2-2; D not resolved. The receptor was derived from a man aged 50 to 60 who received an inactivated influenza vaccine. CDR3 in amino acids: CASSRTTNTGELFF. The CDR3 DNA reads TGTGCCAGCAGCCGCACCACCAACACCGGGGAGCTGTTTTTT.